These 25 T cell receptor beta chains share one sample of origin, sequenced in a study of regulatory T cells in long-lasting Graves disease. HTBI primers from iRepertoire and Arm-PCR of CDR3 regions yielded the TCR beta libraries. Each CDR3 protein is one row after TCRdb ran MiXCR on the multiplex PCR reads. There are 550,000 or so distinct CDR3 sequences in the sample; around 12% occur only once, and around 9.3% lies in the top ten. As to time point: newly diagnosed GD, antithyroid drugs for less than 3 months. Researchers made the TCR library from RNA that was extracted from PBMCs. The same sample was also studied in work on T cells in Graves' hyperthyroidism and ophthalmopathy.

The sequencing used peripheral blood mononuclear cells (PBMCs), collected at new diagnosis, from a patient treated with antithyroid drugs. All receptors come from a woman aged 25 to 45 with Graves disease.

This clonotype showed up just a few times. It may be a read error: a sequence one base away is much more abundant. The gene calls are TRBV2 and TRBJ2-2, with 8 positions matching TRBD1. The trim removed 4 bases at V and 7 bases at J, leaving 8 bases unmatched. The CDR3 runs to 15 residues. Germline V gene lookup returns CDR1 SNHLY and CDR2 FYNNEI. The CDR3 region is CASSADRVDIGELFF. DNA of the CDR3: TGTGCCAGCAGTGCGGACAGGGTCGACATCGGGGAGCTGTTTTTT.

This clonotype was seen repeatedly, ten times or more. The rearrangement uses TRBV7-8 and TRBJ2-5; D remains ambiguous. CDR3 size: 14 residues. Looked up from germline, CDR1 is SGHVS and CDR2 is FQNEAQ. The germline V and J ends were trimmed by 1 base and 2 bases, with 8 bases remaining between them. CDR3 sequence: CASSLEAGQETQYF. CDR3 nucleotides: TGTGCCAGCAGCTTAGAGGCAGGACAAGAGACCCAGTACTTC.

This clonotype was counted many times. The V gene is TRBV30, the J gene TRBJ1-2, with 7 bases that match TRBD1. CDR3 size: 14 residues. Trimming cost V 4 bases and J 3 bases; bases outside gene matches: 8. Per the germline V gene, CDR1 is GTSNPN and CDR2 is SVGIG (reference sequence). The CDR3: CAWMGTEGDYGYTF. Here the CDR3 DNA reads TGTGCCTGGATGGGGACAGAAGGAGACTATGGCTACACCTTC.

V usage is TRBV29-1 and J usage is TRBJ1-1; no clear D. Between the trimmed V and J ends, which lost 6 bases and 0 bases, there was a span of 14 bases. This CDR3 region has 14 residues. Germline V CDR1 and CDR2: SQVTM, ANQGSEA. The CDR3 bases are TGCAGCGTAGCGCGGACCCCCATGAACACTGAAGCTTTCTTT. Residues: CSVARTPMNTEAFF.

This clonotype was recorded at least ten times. CDR3 DNA sequence: TGTGCCAGCAGCCTATTCACAGGGGGAACCGGGGAGCTGTTTTTT. Protein: CASSLFTGGTGELFF. V and J are TRBV3-1 and TRBJ2-2; 8 bases map to TRBD1. Trimming removed 4 bases from V and 5 bases from J; junction bases left unmatched: 6. CDR1 is LGHDT and CDR2 is YNNKEL in the germline V gene (reference sequence). The CDR3 runs 15 residues.

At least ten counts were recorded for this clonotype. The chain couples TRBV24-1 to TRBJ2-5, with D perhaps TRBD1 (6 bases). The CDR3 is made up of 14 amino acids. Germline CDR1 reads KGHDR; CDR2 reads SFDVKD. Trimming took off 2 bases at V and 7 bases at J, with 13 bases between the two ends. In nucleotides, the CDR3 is TGTGCCACCAGTGATTCCGACAGGCCGGCGACCCAGTACTTC. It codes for CATSDSDRPATQYF.

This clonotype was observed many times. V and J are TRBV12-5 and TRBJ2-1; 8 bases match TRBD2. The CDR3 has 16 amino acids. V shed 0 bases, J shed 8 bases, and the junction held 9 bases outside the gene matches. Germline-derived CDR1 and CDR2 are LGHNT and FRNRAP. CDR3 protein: CASGLVVTGGPYEQFF. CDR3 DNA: TGTGCTAGTGGTTTGGTTGTGACGGGAGGGCCGTATGAGCAGTTCTTC.

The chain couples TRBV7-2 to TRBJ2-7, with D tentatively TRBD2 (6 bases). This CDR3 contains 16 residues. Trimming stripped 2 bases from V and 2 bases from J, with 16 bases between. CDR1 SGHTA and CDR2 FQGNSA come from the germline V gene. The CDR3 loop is CASSLSVGGNPYEQYF. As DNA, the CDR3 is TGTGCCAGCAGCTTATCGGTCGGCGGGAACCCCTACGAGCAGTACTTC.

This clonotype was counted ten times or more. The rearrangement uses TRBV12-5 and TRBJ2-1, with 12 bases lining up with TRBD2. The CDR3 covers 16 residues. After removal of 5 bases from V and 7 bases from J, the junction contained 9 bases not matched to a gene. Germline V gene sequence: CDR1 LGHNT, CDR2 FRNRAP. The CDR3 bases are TGTGCTAGTGGTCCGGGGTCTAGCGGGAGGGGTAATGAGCAGTTCTTC. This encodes CASGPGSSGRGNEQFF. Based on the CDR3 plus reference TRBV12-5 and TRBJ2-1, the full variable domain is DARVTQTPRHKVTEMGQEVTMRCQPILGHNTVFWYRQTMMQGLELLAYFRNRAPLDDSGMPKDRFSAEMPDATLATLKIQPSEPRDSAVYFCASGPGSSGRGNEQFFGPGTRLTVL.

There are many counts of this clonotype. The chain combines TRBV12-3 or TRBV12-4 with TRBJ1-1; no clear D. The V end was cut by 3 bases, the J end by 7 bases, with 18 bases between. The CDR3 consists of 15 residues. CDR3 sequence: CASSFFGPSQFEAFF. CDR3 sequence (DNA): TGTGCCAGCAGTTTTTTTGGACCCTCACAATTTGAAGCTTTCTTT.

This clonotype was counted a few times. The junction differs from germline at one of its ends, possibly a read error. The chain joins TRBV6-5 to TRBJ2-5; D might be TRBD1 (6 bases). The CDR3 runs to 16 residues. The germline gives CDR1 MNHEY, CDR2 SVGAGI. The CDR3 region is CASSYSSRGPQVTQYF. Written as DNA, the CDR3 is TGTGCCAGCAGTTACTCTTCCAGGGGTCCCCAAGTGACCCAGTACTTC.

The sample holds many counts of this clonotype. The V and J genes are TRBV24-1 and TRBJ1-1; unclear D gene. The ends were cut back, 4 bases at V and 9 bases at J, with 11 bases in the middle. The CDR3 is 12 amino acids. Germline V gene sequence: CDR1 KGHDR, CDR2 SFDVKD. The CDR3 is CATSEAGLQAFF. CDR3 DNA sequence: TGTGCCACCAGTGAGGCCGGGTTACAAGCTTTCTTT.

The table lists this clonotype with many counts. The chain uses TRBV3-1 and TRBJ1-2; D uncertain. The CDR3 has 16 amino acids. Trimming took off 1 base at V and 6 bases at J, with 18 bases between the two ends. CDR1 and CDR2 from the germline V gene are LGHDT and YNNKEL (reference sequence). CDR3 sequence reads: CASSQGGWWGMDGYTF. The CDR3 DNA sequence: TGTGCCAGCAGCCAAGGAGGCTGGTGGGGAATGGATGGCTACACCTTC.

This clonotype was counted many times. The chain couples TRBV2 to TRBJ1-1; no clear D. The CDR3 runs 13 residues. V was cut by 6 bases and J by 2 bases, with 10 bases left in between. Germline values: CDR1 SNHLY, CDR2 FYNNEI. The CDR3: CASSLESNTEAFF. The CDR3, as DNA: TGTGCCAGCAGCTTGGAATCCAACACTGAAGCTTTCTTT. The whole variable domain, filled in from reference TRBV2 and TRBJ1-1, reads EPEVTQTPSHQVTQMGQEVILRCVPISNHLYFYWYRQILGQKVEFLVSFYNNEISEKSEIFDDQFSVERPDGSNFTLKIRSTKLEDSAMYFCASSLESNTEAFFGQGTRLTVV.

CDR3 DNA: TGTGCCAGCAGTCCGAGCGGGAGTATATCCTACGAGCAGTACTTC. The encoded protein is CASSPSGSISYEQYF. The rearrangement links TRBV28 to TRBJ2-7, with 8 nucleotides matching TRBD2. The V segment lost 5 bases and the J segment 1 base; nucleotides outside the gene matches: 7. This CDR3 comprises 15 residues. Germline V lookup: CDR1 MDHEN, CDR2 SYDVKM.

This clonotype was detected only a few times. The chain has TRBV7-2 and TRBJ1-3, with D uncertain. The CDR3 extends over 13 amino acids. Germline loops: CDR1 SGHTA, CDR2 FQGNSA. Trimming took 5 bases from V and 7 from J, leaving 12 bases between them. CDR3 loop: CASSTFLANTIYF. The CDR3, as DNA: TGTGCCAGCAGCACATTCCTGGCCAACACCATATATTTT.

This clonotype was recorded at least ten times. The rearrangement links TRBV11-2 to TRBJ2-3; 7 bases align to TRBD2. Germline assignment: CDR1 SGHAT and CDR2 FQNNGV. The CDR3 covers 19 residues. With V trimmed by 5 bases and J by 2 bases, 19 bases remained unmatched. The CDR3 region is CASSVYPNIREGTTDTQYF. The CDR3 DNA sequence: TGTGCCAGCAGCGTATACCCAAACATCAGGGAGGGGACCACAGATACGCAGTATTTT.

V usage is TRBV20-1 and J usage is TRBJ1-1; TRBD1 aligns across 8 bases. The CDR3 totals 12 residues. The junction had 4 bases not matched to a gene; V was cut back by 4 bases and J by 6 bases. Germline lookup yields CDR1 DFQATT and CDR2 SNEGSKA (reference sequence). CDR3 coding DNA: TGCAGTGCTACACAGGGGGATTCTGAAGCTTTCTTT. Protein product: CSATQGDSEAFF.

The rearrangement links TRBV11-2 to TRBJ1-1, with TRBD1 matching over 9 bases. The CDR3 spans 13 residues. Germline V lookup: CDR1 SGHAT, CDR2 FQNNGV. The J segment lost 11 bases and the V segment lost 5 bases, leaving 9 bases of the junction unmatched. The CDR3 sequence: CASSSRTGVSAFF. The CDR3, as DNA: TGTGCCAGCAGCAGCCGGACAGGGGTGTCGGCTTTCTTT.

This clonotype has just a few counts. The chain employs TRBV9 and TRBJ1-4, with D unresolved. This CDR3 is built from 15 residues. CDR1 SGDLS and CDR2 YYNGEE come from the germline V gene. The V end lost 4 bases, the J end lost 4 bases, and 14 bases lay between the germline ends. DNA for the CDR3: TGTGCCAGCAGCACCGGGTTTCGCGGTAATGAAAAACTGTTTTTT. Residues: CASSTGFRGNEKLFF.

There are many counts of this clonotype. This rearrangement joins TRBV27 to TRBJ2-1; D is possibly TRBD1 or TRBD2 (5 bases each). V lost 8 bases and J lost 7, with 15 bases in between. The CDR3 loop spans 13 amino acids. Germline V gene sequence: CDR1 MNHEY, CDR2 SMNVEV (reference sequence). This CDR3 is CASRPREGNEQFF. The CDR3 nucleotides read TGTGCCAGCCGACCGAGAGAGGGGAATGAGCAGTTCTTC.

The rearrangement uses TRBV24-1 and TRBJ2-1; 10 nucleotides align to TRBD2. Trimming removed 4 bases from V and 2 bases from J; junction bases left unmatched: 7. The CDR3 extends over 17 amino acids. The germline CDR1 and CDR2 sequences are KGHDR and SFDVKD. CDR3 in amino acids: CATSDPRTSGTYNEQFF. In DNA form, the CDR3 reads TGTGCCACCAGTGACCCAAGGACTAGCGGTACCTACAATGAGCAGTTCTTC.

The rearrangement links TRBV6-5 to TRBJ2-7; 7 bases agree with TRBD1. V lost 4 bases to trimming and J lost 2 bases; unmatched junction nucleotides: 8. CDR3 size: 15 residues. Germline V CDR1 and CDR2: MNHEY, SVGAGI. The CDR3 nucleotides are TGTGCCAGCAGTTTACGTAGGGACAGACCCTACGAGCAGTACGTC. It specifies CASSLRRDRPYEQYV.

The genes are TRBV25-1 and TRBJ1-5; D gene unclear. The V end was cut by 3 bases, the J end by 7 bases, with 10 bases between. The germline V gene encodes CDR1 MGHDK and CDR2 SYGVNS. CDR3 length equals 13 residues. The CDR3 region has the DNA TGTGCCAGCAGTGAGATTTCGGGACAGCCCCAGCATTTT. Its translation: CASSEISGQPQHF. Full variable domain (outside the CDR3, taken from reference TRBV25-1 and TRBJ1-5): EADIYQTPRYLVIGTGKKITLECSQTMGHDKMYWYQQDPGMELHLIHYSYGVNSTEKGDLSSESTVSRIRTEHFPLTLESARPSHTSQYLCASSEISGQPQHFGDGTRLSIL.

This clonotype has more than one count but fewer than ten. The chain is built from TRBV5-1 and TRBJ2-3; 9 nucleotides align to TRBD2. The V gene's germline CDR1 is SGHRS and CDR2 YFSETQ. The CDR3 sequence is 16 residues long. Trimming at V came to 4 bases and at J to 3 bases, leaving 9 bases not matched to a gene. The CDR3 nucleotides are TGCGCCAGCAGCCCCGGGAAGGGACTAGCAACAGATACGCAGTATTTT. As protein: CASSPGKGLATDTQYF.